One sample yielded the 25 T cell receptor beta chains listed below, sequenced in a study of beta chain features in type 1 diabetes. Study observations and caveats: All four CD4+ subsets of Type 1 diabetes patients contained TCRB CDR3s that were moderately but significantly shorter.

Their antigens remain unidentified. TCRB transcripts that were expressed got sequenced, as all of the isolated RNA had been reverse transcribed. Data came from immunoSEQ multiplex PCR; TCRdb stores just in-frame clones and leaves some out. The sample yields around 260,000 clones, over 20% seen once. The sequenced sample was naive CD4+ T cells from blood. The source is a woman in her thirties or forties with type 1 diabetes.

This clone appeared a few times. The rearrangement links TRBV9 to TRBJ2-5, with D possibly matching TRBD1 (5 bases). V was trimmed by 4 bases and J by 4 bases, leaving 17 bases between them. The CDR3 contains 15 residues. The germline gives CDR1 SGDLS, CDR2 YYNGEE. The CDR3 nucleotides read TGTGCCAGCAGCTTCCAAGGGCAGGGTGGAGAGACCCAGTACTTC. Protein sequence: CASSFQGQGGETQYF.

This sequence joins TRBV6-5 and TRBJ2-1, with D maybe TRBD1 (5 bases). Germline loops: CDR1 MNHEY, CDR2 SVGAGI. Trimming stripped 3 bases from V and 0 bases from J, with 9 bases between. The CDR3 consists of 15 residues. In DNA, the CDR3 is TGTGCCAGCAGTTATGGCGACAGCTCCTACAATGAGCAGTTCTTC. It codes for CASSYGDSSYNEQFF.

Only a few counts were recorded for this clone. The genes are TRBV23-1 and TRBJ1-5; weak D call: TRBD1 (6 bases). TRBV23-1 belongs to the ORF category, with a function that is uncertain. V was clipped by 8 bases and J by 0 bases, with 17 bases between them. CDR3 length equals 16 residues. The chain's CDR3 is CASAPGHPYSNQPQHF. CDR3 sequence (DNA): TGCGCCAGCGCACCGGGACACCCGTATAGCAATCAGCCCCAGCATTTT.

V is TRBV5-1 and J is TRBJ1-2; D is perhaps TRBD1 (5 bases). This CDR3 spans 12 amino acids. Germline V gene lookup returns CDR1 SGHRS and CDR2 YFSETQ. V lost 3 bases, J lost 5 bases, and 8 bases lay in between. In DNA, the CDR3 is TGCGCCAGCAGCTCGACAGATTATGGCTACACCTTC. Protein product: CASSSTDYGYTF.

The chain employs TRBV7-8 and TRBJ1-2; D is possibly TRBD1 (5 bases). V was clipped by 5 bases and J by 2 bases, with 15 bases between them. This CDR3 has 15 residues. In germline, CDR1 is SGHVS, CDR2 FQNEAQ. CDR3 amino acids: CASSRGGATNYGYTF. CDR3 sequence (DNA): TGTGCCAGCAGCCGAGGCGGGGCTACGAACTATGGCTACACCTTC.

The CDR3, as DNA: TGTGCCAGCAGGCTTTCGGACAGGGGAGGCGGCTACACCTTC. Protein sequence: CASRLSDRGGGYTF. The J gene is TRBJ1-2, the V gene TRBV28, with 9 bases that match TRBD1. Germline V gene sequence: CDR1 MDHEN, CDR2 SYDVKM. CDR3 size: 14 residues. The junction had 10 bases not matched to a gene; V was cut back by 6 bases and J by 8 bases.

This clone turned up a few times. The gene calls are TRBV5-1 and TRBJ2-7; tentative D call: TRBD1 (5 bases). CDR3 length: 16 amino acids. V was clipped by 2 bases and J by 5 bases, with 20 bases between them. CDR1 is SGHRS and CDR2 is YFSETQ in the germline V gene. The CDR3 nucleotides read TGCGCCAGCAGCTTTTTCTCCAGGGTACTATTCCACGAGCAGTACTTC. It codes for CASSFFSRVLFHEQYF.

In its sample, this clone was seen a few times. The chain couples TRBV9 to TRBJ2-1; 7 nucleotides line up with TRBD1. The V gene's germline CDR1 is SGDLS and CDR2 YYNGEE. The CDR3 runs to 15 residues. V lost 0 bases to trimming and J lost 5 bases; unmatched junction nucleotides: 5. The CDR3 spells CASSVAPDRDNEQFF. CDR3 nucleotides: TGTGCCAGCAGCGTAGCCCCAGACAGGGACAATGAGCAGTTCTTC.

This clone was seen only a few times. This sequence joins TRBV18 and TRBJ2-1, with D maybe TRBD2 (5 bases). Germline-derived CDR1 and CDR2 are KGHSH and LQKENI. Between the trimmed V and J ends, which lost 2 bases and 0 bases, there was a span of 8 bases. The CDR3 contains 15 residues. The CDR3 DNA follows: TGTGCCAGCTCACCAGGTGAGGGCTCCTACAATGAGCAGTTCTTC. Translated: CASSPGEGSYNEQFF.

Only a few counts were recorded for this clone. The chain carries TRBV29-1 and TRBJ1-1; no clear D gene. V lost 7 bases to trimming and J lost 2 bases, with 8 bases between them. Germline V gives CDR1 SQVTM, CDR2 ANQGSEA. This CDR3 region has 11 residues. The CDR3 DNA sequence: TGCAGCGCTCACAGAAACACTGAAGCTTTCTTT. This translates into CSAHRNTEAFF.

V usage is TRBV30 and J usage is TRBJ2-7; D is possibly TRBD2 (5 bases). Deletions cut 4 bases from V and 0 bases from J, with 16 bases between. The germline V gene has CDR1 GTSNPN and CDR2 SVGIG (reference sequence). CDR3 length: 15 residues. The CDR3 spells CAWNSGGLGSYEQYF. The CDR3 DNA follows: TGTGCCTGGAACTCGGGCGGGCTAGGCTCCTACGAGCAGTACTTC.

This clone was counted between two and nine times. This chain connects TRBV9 to TRBJ2-7, with D possibly being TRBD2 (6 bases). The CDR3 covers 15 residues. With 4 bases removed from V and 4 bases from J, the gap between germline ends came to 18 bases. Per germline, CDR1 SGDLS and CDR2 YYNGEE. DNA for the CDR3: TGTGCCAGCAGCTCCCCCCACGGTGGGGGGTACGAGCAGTACTTC. Residues: CASSSPHGGGYEQYF.

The chain employs TRBV5-6 and TRBJ2-7, with D hard to call. Germline CDR1 reads SGHDT; CDR2 reads YYEEEE. V was clipped by 6 bases and J by 4 bases, with 11 bases between them. The CDR3 consists of 12 residues. CDR3 sequence (DNA): TGTGCCAGCACCATTACGGGTTACGAGCAGTACTTC. Translating it yields CASTITGYEQYF.

As concerns this clone: Additional DNA sequences in this sample encode the identical CDR3. The chain is built from TRBV5-4 and TRBJ1-1; D possibly corresponds to TRBD1 (6 bases). The CDR3 loop spans 13 amino acids. Trimming shortened V by 1 base and J by 4 bases, and 8 bases separated the two germline ends. Germline CDR1 and CDR2: SGHNT and YYREEE (reference sequence). The DNA for the CDR3 is TGTGCCAGCAGCTTGAGAGGGGGCACTGAAGCTTTCTTT. Protein product: CASSLRGGTEAFF. Based on the CDR3 plus reference TRBV5-4 and TRBJ1-1, the full variable domain is ETGVTQSPTHLIKTRGQQVTLRCSSQSGHNTVSWYQQALGQGPQFIFQYYREEENGRGNFPPRFSGLQFPNYSSELNVNALELDDSALYLCASSLRGGTEAFFGQGTRLTVV.

This clone was counted only a few times. This rearrangement joins TRBV7-2 to TRBJ2-1; D uncertain. This CDR3 contains 13 residues. Germline assignment: CDR1 SGHTA and CDR2 FQGNSA. V lost 2 bases and J 7 bases, leaving 9 bases between the germline ends. Here the CDR3 reads CASSLMAANEQFF. The DNA for the CDR3 is TGTGCCAGCAGCTTAATGGCAGCGAATGAGCAGTTCTTC. The full variable domain, completed using reference TRBV7-2 and TRBJ2-1, is GAGVSQSPSNKVTEKGKDVELRCDPISGHTALYWYRQSLGQGLEFLIYFQGNSAPDKSGLPSDRFSAERTGGSVSTLTIQRTQQEDSAVYLCASSLMAANEQFFGPGTRLTVL.

V gene TRBV6-6 combines with J gene TRBJ2-7; 12 nucleotides align to TRBD2. CDR3 size: 15 residues. Germline lookup yields CDR1 MNHNY and CDR2 SVGAGI (reference sequence). V lost 4 bases, J lost 1 base, and 2 bases stayed unmatched. DNA of the CDR3: TGTGCCAGCAGTTCGACTAGCGGGAGATCCTACGAGCAGTACTTC. It yields the protein CASSSTSGRSYEQYF.

This chain uses TRBV5-1 with TRBJ1-2, with 8 bases that match TRBD1. Germline V gives CDR1 SGHRS, CDR2 YFSETQ. This CDR3 is built from 15 residues. The V gene end was trimmed by 7 bases and the J gene end by 2 bases; junction bases not matched to a gene: 10. Here the CDR3 reads CASHTPGQENYGYTF. CDR3 sequence (DNA): TGCGCCAGCCATACACCGGGACAGGAGAACTATGGCTACACCTTC.

The chain carries TRBV7-2 and TRBJ1-2, with TRBD1 as a possible D gene (5 bases). Germline V CDR1 and CDR2: SGHTA, FQGNSA. The V end lost 7 bases, the J end lost 2 bases, and 14 bases lay between the germline ends. This CDR3 spans 14 amino acids. The CDR3 coding sequence is TGTGCCAGCACCTCAATGACAGAGAACTATGGCTACACCTTC. Translation: CASTSMTENYGYTF.

In this sample, this clone turned up a few times. The chain's CDR3 is CASSQSGRQGYTGELFF. In DNA, the CDR3 is TGTGCCAGCAGCCAGAGTGGACGACAGGGGTACACCGGGGAGCTGTTTTTT. V is TRBV9 and J is TRBJ2-2; TRBD1 aligns across 8 bases. The CDR3 runs to 17 residues. Unmatched junction bases numbered 11, after V lost 4 bases and J lost 3 bases. The germline V gene encodes CDR1 SGDLS and CDR2 YYNGEE. Filled out from reference TRBV9 and TRBJ2-2, the complete variable domain reads DSGVTQTPKHLITATGQRVTLRCSPRSGDLSVYWYQQSLDQGLQFLIQYYNGEERAKGNILERFSAQQFPDLHSELNLSSLELGDSALYFCASSQSGRQGYTGELFFGEGSRLTVL.

This clone came up a few times. This chain uses TRBV19 with TRBJ1-5, with D unresolved. V lost 3 bases to trimming and J lost 7 bases, with 10 bases between them. CDR1 and CDR2 (germline): LNHDA, SQIVND (reference sequence). The CDR3 extends over 13 amino acids. The CDR3 nucleotides are TGTGCCAGTAGTATCCCAGAGGGACAGCCCCAGCATTTT. The encoded protein is CASSIPEGQPQHF.

The chain uses TRBV5-1 and TRBJ2-1, with D maybe TRBD2 (6 bases). Trimming stripped 5 bases from V and 0 bases from J, with 15 bases between. The CDR3 covers 16 residues. Per germline, CDR1 SGHRS and CDR2 YFSETQ. This CDR3 is CASRPPGLRSYNEQFF. The CDR3 DNA follows: TGCGCCAGCAGACCCCCGGGACTTCGCTCCTACAATGAGCAGTTCTTC. The variable domain in full, with the rest retrieved from reference TRBV5-1 and TRBJ2-1, is KAGVTQTPRYLIKTRGQQVTLSCSPISGHRSVSWYQQTPGQGLQFLFEYFSETQRNKGNFPGRFSGRQFSNSRSEMNVSTLELGDSALYLCASRPPGLRSYNEQFFGPGTRLTVL.

This clone has more than one count but fewer than ten. The chain joins TRBV10-3 to TRBJ1-5, with D unresolved. From germline, CDR1 is ENHRY and CDR2 SYGVKD. Deletions cut 1 base from V and 7 bases from J, with 11 bases between. The CDR3 runs 14 residues. Here the CDR3 reads CAISEWERGQPQHF. In DNA form, the CDR3 reads TGTGCCATCAGTGAGTGGGAGCGAGGCCAGCCCCAGCATTTT.

The chain carries TRBV28 and TRBJ2-2; no definite D call. Germline-derived CDR1 and CDR2 are MDHEN and SYDVKM. The V gene lost 2 bases and the J gene lost 7 bases, with 8 bases spanning the gap. The CDR3 runs 13 residues. The CDR3 reads CASSLHAVGELFF. CDR3 bases: TGTGCCAGCAGTTTACACGCAGTCGGGGAGCTGTTTTTT.

The sample holds a few counts of this clone. The V call is TRBV25-1, the J call TRBJ2-4, with D possibly TRBD1 on 6 matching bases. Germline assignment: CDR1 MGHDK and CDR2 SYGVNS. This CDR3 has 14 amino acids. The ends were cut back, 5 bases at V and 8 bases at J, with 16 bases in the middle. The CDR3 here is CASSFVGAKDIQYF. CDR3 coding DNA: TGTGCCAGCAGTTTTGTGGGGGCGAAGGACATTCAGTACTTC.

The chain joins TRBV9 to TRBJ2-3; possible D gene TRBD2, 6 bases. The V and J ends lost 3 bases and 1 base respectively, with 15 bases between them. The CDR3 is 16 residues long. Germline V gene sequence: CDR1 SGDLS, CDR2 YYNGEE. As DNA, the CDR3 is TGTGCCAGCAGCGCCCAATTGGGCGGGGGCACAGATACGCAGTATTTT. Translated, it gives CASSAQLGGGTDTQYF.